The clone carrying this T cell receptor (beta chain) has just a few counts. Its antigen is unknown. The data belong to a study of identical twins. From the 5' RACE reads, TCRdb called clonotypes with MiXCR, one entry per CDR3 protein. This sample carries 250,000 to 300,000 distinct CDR3 sequences, about 8% of them seen once, and the ten largest clones take approximately 3%. This CDR3 has 15 residues. With 5 bases clipped from V and 4 bases from J, the junction kept 5 bases outside the gene matches. Per germline, CDR1 DFQATT and CDR2 SNEGSKA (reference sequence). The study's findings and limits: Twins showed weaker excess sharing in their beta out-of-frame sequences.

These same records also appear under a second study, on yellow fever vaccine responses in identical twins.

Sequencing used CD8+ T cells sorted from blood. The V call is TRBV20-1, the J call TRBJ2-2; 12 bases are shared with TRBD1. This sequence was found in a woman aged 18-29 years in good health. The CDR3 bases are TGCAGTGCTCCACGGGACAGGGGGCTCACCGGGGAGCTGTTTTTT. This translates into CSAPRDRGLTGELFF.